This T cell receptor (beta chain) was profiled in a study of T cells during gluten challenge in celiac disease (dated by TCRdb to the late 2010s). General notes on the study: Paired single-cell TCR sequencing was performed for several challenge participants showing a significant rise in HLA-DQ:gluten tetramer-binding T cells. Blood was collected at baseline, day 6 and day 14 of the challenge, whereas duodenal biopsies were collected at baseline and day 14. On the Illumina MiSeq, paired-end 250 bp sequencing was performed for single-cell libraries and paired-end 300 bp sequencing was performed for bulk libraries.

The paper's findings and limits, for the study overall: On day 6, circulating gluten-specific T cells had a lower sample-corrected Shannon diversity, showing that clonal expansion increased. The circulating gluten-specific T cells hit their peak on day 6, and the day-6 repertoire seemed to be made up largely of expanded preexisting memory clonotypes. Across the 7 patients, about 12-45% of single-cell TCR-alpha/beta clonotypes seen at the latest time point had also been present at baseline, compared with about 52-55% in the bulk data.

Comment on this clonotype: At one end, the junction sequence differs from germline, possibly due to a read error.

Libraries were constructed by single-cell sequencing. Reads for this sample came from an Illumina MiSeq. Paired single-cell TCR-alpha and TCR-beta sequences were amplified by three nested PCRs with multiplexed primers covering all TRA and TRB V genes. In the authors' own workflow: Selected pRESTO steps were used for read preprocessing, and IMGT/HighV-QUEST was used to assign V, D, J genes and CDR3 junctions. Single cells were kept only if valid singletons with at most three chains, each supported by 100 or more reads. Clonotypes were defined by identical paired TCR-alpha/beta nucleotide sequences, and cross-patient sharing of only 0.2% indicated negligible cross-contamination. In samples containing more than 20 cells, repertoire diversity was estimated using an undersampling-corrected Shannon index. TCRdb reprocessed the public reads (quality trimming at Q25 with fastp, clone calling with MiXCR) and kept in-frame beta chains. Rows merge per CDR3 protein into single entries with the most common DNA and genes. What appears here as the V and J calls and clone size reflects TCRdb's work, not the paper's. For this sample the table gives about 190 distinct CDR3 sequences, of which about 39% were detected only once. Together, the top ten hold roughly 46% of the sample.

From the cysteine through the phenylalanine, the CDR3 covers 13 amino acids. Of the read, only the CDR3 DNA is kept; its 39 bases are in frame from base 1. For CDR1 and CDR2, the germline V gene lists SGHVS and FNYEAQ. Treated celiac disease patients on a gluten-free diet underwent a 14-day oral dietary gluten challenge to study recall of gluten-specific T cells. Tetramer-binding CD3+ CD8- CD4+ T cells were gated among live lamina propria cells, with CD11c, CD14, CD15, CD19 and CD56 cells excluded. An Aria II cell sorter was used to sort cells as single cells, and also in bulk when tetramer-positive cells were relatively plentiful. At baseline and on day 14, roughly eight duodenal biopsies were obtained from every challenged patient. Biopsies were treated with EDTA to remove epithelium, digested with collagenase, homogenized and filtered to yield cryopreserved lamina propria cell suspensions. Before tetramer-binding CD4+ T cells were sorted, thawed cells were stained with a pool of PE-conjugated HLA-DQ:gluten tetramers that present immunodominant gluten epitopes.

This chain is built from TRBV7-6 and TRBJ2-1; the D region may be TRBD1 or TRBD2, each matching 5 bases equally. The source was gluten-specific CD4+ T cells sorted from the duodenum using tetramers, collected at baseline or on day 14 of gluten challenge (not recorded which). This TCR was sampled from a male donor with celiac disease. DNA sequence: TGTGCTAGCAGCTGGGACCGGGACAATGAGCAGTTCTTC. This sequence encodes CASSWDRDNEQFF.